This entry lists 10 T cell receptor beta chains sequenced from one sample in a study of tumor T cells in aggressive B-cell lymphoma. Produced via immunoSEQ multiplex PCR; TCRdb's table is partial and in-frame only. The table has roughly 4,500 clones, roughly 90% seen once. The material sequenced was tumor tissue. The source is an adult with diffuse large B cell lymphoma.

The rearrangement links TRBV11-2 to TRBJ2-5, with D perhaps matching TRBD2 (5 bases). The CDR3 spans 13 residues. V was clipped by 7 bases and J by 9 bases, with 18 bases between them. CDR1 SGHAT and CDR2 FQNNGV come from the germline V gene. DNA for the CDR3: TGTGCCAGCAAGGGCCTTCTCGCGGAGGCCCAGTACTTC. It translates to CASKGLLAEAQYF. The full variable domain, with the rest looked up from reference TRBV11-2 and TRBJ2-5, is EAGVAQSPRYKIIEKRQSVAFWCNPISGHATLYWYQQILGQGPKLLIQFQNNGVVDDSQLPKDRFSAERLKGVDSTLKIQPAKLEDSAVYLCASKGLLAEAQYFGPGTRLLVL.

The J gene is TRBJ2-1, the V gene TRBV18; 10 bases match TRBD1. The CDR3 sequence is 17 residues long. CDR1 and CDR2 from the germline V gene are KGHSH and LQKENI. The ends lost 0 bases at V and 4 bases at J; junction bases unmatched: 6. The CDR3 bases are TGTGCCAGCTCACCACCTCTGGGACAGGGGCTTTACAATGAGCAGTTCTTC. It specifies CASSPPLGQGLYNEQFF. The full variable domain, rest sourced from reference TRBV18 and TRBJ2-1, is NAGVMQNPRHLVRRRGQEARLRCSPMKGHSHVYWYRQLPEEGLKFMVYLQKENIIDESGMPKERFSAEFPKEGPSILRIQQVVRGDSAAYFCASSPPLGQGLYNEQFFGPGTRLTVL.

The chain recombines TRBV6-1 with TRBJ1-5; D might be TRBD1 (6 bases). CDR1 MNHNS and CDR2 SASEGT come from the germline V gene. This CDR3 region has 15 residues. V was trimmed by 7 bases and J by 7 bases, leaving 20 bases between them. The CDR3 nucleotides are TGTGCCAGCAATCCGGAGCAGGGGTTAAGACAGCCCCAGCATTTT. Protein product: CASNPEQGLRQPQHF.

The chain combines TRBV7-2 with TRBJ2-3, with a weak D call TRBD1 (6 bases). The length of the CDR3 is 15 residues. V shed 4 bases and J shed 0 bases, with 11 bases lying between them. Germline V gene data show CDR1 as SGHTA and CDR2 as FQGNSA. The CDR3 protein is CASSWGPGSTDTQYF. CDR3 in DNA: TGTGCCAGCAGCTGGGGGCCTGGGAGCACAGATACGCAGTATTTT.

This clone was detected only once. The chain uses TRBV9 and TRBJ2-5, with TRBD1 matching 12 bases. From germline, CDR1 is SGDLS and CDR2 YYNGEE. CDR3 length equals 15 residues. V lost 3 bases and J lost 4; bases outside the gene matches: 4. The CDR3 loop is CASSDPGQGAETQYF. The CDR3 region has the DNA TGTGCCAGCAGCGACCCGGGACAGGGGGCAGAGACCCAGTACTTC.

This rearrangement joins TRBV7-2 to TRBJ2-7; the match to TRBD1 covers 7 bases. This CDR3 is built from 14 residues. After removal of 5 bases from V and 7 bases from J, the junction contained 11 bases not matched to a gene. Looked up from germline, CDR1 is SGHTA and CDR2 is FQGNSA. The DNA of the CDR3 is TGTGCCAGCAGCCTCAGGGGGTTAACAGAAGAGCAGTACTTC. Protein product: CASSLRGLTEEQYF. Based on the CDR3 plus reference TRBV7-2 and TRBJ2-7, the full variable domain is GAGVSQSPSNKVTEKGKDVELRCDPISGHTALYWYRQSLGQGLEFLIYFQGNSAPDKSGLPSDRFSAERTGGSVSTLTIQRTQQEDSAVYLCASSLRGLTEEQYFGPGTRLTVT.

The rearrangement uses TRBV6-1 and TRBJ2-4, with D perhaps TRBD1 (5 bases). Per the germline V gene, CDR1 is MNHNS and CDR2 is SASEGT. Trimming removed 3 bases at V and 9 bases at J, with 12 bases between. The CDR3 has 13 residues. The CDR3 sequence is CASSEQVRGIQYF. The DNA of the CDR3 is TGTGCCAGCAGTGAGCAGGTTAGGGGCATTCAGTACTTC.

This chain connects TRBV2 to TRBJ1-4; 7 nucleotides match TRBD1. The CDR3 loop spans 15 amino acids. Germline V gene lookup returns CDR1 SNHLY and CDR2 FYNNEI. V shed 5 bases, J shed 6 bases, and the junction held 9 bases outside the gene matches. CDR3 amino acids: CASSPQGDVYEKLFF. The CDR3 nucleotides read TGTGCCAGCAGTCCCCAGGGGGATGTTTATGAAAAACTGTTTTTT.

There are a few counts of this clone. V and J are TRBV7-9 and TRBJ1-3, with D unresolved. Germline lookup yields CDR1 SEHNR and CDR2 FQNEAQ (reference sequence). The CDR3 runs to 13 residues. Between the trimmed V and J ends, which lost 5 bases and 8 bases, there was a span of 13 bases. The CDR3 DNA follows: TGTGCCAGCAGCCCAGACACTGAACACACCATATATTTT. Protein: CASSPDTEHTIYF. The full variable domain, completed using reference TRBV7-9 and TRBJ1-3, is DTGVSQNPRHKITKRGQNVTFRCDPISEHNRLYWYRQTLGQGPEFLTYFQNEAQLEKSRLLSDRFSAERPKGSFSTLEIQRTEQGDSAMYLCASSPDTEHTIYFGEGSWLTVV.

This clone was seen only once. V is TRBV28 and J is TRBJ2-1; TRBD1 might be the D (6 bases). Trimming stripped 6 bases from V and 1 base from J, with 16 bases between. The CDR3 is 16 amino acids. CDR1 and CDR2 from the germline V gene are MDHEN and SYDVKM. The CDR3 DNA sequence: TGTGCCAGCAGCCTATCTGGGACACCATCCTACAATGAGCAGTTCTTC. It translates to CASSLSGTPSYNEQFF.